The rows below give T cell receptor beta chains drawn from one sample of a study of blood T cell repertoires in COVID-19. TCRdb's table, derived via immunoSEQ multiplex PCR, lists solely in-frame clones and lacks some. Among approximately 200,000 clones listed, around 88% were seen once. The sample consisted of PBMCs or T cells enriched from blood (not recorded which). The receptors here all came from a woman aged 30 to 39 who had been exposed to COVID-19. Both conserved end residues are part of each CDR3. Fields, in order: V gene, J gene, D gene, CDR3 DNA, CDR3 protein. The D gene is left open where the match is weak.

v_gene: TRBV24-1
j_gene: TRBJ1-5
d_gene: TRBD1
CDR3nt: TGTGCCCCCGACAGGGGTGGTCGGCCCCAGCATTTT
CDR3aa: CAPDRGGRPQHF

v_gene: TRBV6-5
j_gene: TRBJ1-2
d_gene: TRBD1
CDR3nt: TGTGCCAGCAGTCTACAGCAGGGGGAGCTATACTTC
CDR3aa: CASSLQQGELYF

v_gene: TRBV6-2/TRBV6-3
j_gene: TRBJ1-2
d_gene: TRBD1
CDR3nt: TGTGCCAGCAGTTACTCTGGTCCCGGACAGGGGGGTGGCTACACCTTC
CDR3aa: CASSYSGPGQGGGYTF

v_gene: TRBV11-3
j_gene: TRBJ2-2
d_gene: -
CDR3nt: TGTGCCAGCAGCTTAGGGCGGGAGCTGTTTTTT
CDR3aa: CASSLGRELFF

v_gene: TRBV19
j_gene: TRBJ1-2
d_gene: -
CDR3nt: TGTGCCAGCTCCGGGGGGGACAATGGCTACACCTTC
CDR3aa: CASSGGDNGYTF

v_gene: TRBV11-2
j_gene: TRBJ1-1
d_gene: TRBD1
CDR3nt: TGTGCCAGCAGCTTAGGAAGGGGGCGGCTCACTGAAGCTTTCTTT
CDR3aa: CASSLGRGRLTEAFF

v_gene: TRBV10-2
j_gene: TRBJ2-7
d_gene: -
CDR3nt: TGCGCCAGCAGTGAGGTGGACAAACTGGGTTCCTACGAGCAGTACTTC
CDR3aa: CASSEVDKLGSYEQYF

v_gene: TRBV28
j_gene: TRBJ1-5
d_gene: -
CDR3nt: TGTGCCAGCAACATCCGGGTATTGCCCCAGCATTTT
CDR3aa: CASNIRVLPQHF

v_gene: TRBV24-1
j_gene: TRBJ1-4
d_gene: TRBD1
CDR3nt: TGTGCCACCAGTGAGTCCGGGACAGGGGCAACTAATGAAAAACTGTTTTTT
CDR3aa: CATSESGTGATNEKLFF

v_gene: TRBV19
j_gene: TRBJ2-6
d_gene: TRBD1
CDR3nt: TGTGCCAGTAGTATTCGGGACAGGGACGCCTCTGGGGCCAACGTCCTGACTTTC
CDR3aa: CASSIRDRDASGANVLTF